This record concerns one TCR beta chain sequence. Antigen unknown. Profiling relied on immunoSEQ multiplex PCR, and the TCRdb table lists in-frame clones only, not all of them. This repertoire shows approximately 33,000 clones, around 90% found once; its top ten account for about 7.7%. This sample is drawn from a study of T cells in localized non-small cell lung cancer. Points from the study as a whole: Sequencing was restricted to one tumor region; therefore, heterogeneity remains possible. A higher density of T cells in blood coincided with extended overall survival. Adjacent lung held a median 57 of the top 100 tumor clones.

Germline values: CDR1 SGHDT, CDR2 YYEEEE. Trimming left V 8 bases short and J 1 base short, with 11 bases between. The CDR3 runs to 13 residues. The chain couples TRBV5-6 to TRBJ2-3, with D perhaps being TRBD1 or TRBD2 (5 bases each). Here the sequenced sample was peripheral blood, taken before any cancer treatment. The clonotype was recovered from a woman between 40 and 69 years old with stage I lung adenocarcinoma. In DNA, the CDR3 is TGTGCCAGTCTGGGACGGGGCACAGATACGCAGTATTTT. Translation: CASLGRGTDTQYF.